The entry that follows covers one T cell receptor (beta chain) sequence. The source of the sample is a study of blood T cell repertoires in COVID-19. Study overall: Sources were T cells, B-cell-depleted T cells, or PBMCs; the material itself was cDNA or gDNA.

CDR3 length: 15 amino acids. Germline CDR1 and CDR2: MNHNY and SVGAGI (reference sequence). V lost 7 bases and J lost 3; bases outside the gene matches: 12. Per the original data handling: Nucleated cell counts were estimated from reference gene primer amplification. The method was immunoSEQ multiplex PCR; TCRdb's version includes in-frame clones alone and lacks a portion of them. Clone size and the V and J calls come from that table; the DNA yielded D and trimming. Among 60,000 to 75,000 clones listed, around 66% were seen once. Clinical histories supplied by participants themselves formed the basis of cohort assignment. Within 2 weeks of study entry, exposed participants had contacted a PCR-confirmed or clinician-diagnosed COVID-19 case.

Sequenced input: PBMCs or T cells enriched from blood (not recorded which). This TCR derives from a woman aged 55-70 years who had been exposed to COVID-19. The V and J genes are TRBV6-6 and TRBJ2-7, with TRBD1 identical over 7 bases. The CDR3 reads CASKYEEQGIYEQYF. The CDR3 DNA reads TGTGCCAGCAAGTACGAGGAACAGGGGATCTACGAGCAGTACTTC.